Each of the 12 T cell receptor beta chains below was sequenced from the same sample in a study of cytomegalovirus exposure and HLA in healthy donors. PCR used 60 Vbeta primers and 13 Jbeta primers. Here immunoSEQ multiplex PCR was the method, and the copy in TCRdb shows in-frame clones only, minus some. The table has about 130,000 clones, about 69% seen once. The specimen was PBMCs. The receptors come from a man under 40 in good health and CMV-seronegative.

This chain connects TRBV7-9 to TRBJ1-1; D is undetermined. Deletions cut 5 bases from V and 5 bases from J, with 9 bases between. Looked up from germline, CDR1 is SEHNR and CDR2 is FQNEAQ (reference sequence). This CDR3 spans 12 amino acids. The CDR3 DNA reads as TGTGCCAGCAGCACCACGGGGACTGAAGCTTTCTTT. This translates into CASSTTGTEAFF. The full variable domain, rest sourced from reference TRBV7-9 and TRBJ1-1, is DTGVSQNPRHKITKRGQNVTFRCDPISEHNRLYWYRQTLGQGPEFLTYFQNEAQLEKSRLLSDRFSAERPKGSFSTLEIQRTEQGDSAMYLCASSTTGTEAFFGQGTRLTVV.

This chain uses TRBV30 with TRBJ1-5, with TRBD1 identical over 8 bases. Trimming took 1 base from V and 7 from J; bases not matched to a gene: 12. The CDR3 spans 16 residues. The germline gives CDR1 GTSNPN, CDR2 SVGIG (reference sequence). CDR3 bases: TGTGCCTGGAGTGAATCGTGGGGACAGGTGGAACAGCCCCAGCATTTT. Translated, it gives CAWSESWGQVEQPQHF.

V usage is TRBV4-1 and J usage is TRBJ2-7, with 13 bases lining up with TRBD2. CDR3 length: 19 amino acids. Unmatched junction bases numbered 19, after V lost 4 bases and J lost 7 bases. In germline, CDR1 is MGHRA, CDR2 YSYEKL. The CDR3 nucleotides read TGCGCCAGCAGCCCGGAAGCCGGCGGGACTAGCGGGGCCGGGTGGGAGCAGTACTTC. This gives the protein CASSPEAGGTSGAGWEQYF.

This clone appeared a few times. CDR3 sequence reads: CASSLDRGAGTEAFF. In DNA form, the CDR3 reads TGTGCCAGCAGCTTAGATCGGGGCGCGGGAACTGAAGCTTTCTTT. The chain is built from TRBV7-9 and TRBJ1-1; a weak D match, TRBD1 (5 bases). Germline values: CDR1 SEHNR, CDR2 FQNEAQ (reference sequence). Trimming shortened V by 1 base and J by 5 bases, and 14 bases separated the two germline ends. CDR3 length: 15 amino acids.

The chain combines TRBV2 with TRBJ1-2; D perhaps matches TRBD1 (5 bases). V lost 6 bases, J lost 8 bases, and 16 bases lay in between. Germline CDR1 is SNHLY and CDR2 is FYNNEI. This CDR3 contains 13 residues. The CDR3 DNA follows: TGTGCCAGCAGACATGAAGACAGCAGGGGCTACACCTTC. Its translation: CASRHEDSRGYTF.

The V call is TRBV5-6, the J call TRBJ1-3; D is uncertain. CDR1 is SGHDT, CDR2 YYEEEE, per germline. The CDR3 contains 14 residues. Trimming took 3 bases from V and 10 from J, leaving 17 bases between them. The CDR3 protein is CASSWRAADSTIYF. DNA of the CDR3: TGTGCCAGCAGCTGGAGGGCCGCCGATAGTACCATATATTTT.

The chain employs TRBV6-1 and TRBJ1-5; 8 nucleotides agree with TRBD1. The length of the CDR3 is 15 residues. Germline CDR1 MNHNS, CDR2 SASEGT. V trimming: 3 bases; J trimming: 4 bases; junction bases outside the gene matches: 5. The CDR3 reads CASSETGALNQPQHF. In DNA, the CDR3 is TGTGCCAGCAGTGAGACAGGGGCGCTGAATCAGCCCCAGCATTTT.

The chain links TRBV30 to TRBJ2-2, with a weak D call TRBD1 (5 bases). This CDR3 comprises 14 residues. V shed 8 bases and J shed 7 bases, with 20 bases lying between them. Germline-derived CDR1 and CDR2 are GTSNPN and SVGIG (reference sequence). The CDR3 here is CAGKTDFSFGELFF. DNA for the CDR3: TGTGCCGGGAAGACAGATTTTTCCTTCGGGGAGCTGTTTTTT.

The rearrangement uses TRBV5-4 and TRBJ1-2; the match to TRBD1 covers 7 bases. Per germline, CDR1 SGHNT and CDR2 YYREEE (reference sequence). The CDR3 spans 14 residues. Trimming at V came to 5 bases and at J to 8 bases, leaving 12 bases not matched to a gene. The CDR3 region is CASRFGGGAKGYTF. The CDR3 DNA reads TGTGCCAGCAGATTCGGAGGGGGCGCGAAAGGCTACACCTTC.

This sequence joins TRBV28 and TRBJ2-3; 8 bases fit TRBD1. The CDR3 is 15 residues long. V shed 6 bases, J shed 2 bases, and the junction held 7 bases outside the gene matches. The germline V gene encodes CDR1 MDHEN and CDR2 SYDVKM. The CDR3 region is CASSLGDRSTDTQYF. The CDR3 coding sequence is TGTGCCAGCAGCTTGGGGGACAGGTCCACAGATACGCAGTATTTT. The full variable domain, completed using reference TRBV28 and TRBJ2-3, is DVKVTQSSRYLVKRTGEKVFLECVQDMDHENMFWYRQDPGLGLRLIYFSYDVKMKEKGDIPEGYSVSREKKERFSLILESASTNQTSMYLCASSLGDRSTDTQYFGPGTRLTVL.

The CDR3 sequence is CASSPTSGSYNEQFF. For the CDR3, the DNA is TGTGCCAGTAGTCCGACTAGCGGCTCCTACAATGAGCAGTTCTTC. The chain employs TRBV19 and TRBJ2-1; 9 bases agree with TRBD2. The germline gives CDR1 LNHDA, CDR2 SQIVND (reference sequence). Trimming cost V 5 bases and J 0 bases; bases outside gene matches: 2. CDR3 length: 15 residues.

The rearrangement joins TRBV5-1 to TRBJ2-1, with D maybe TRBD1 (5 bases). From germline, CDR1 is SGHRS and CDR2 YFSETQ. Trimming pared 6 bases from V and 0 bases from J, leaving 25 bases between. This CDR3 contains 19 residues. CDR3 amino acids: CASTVSTGGPPSSYNEQFF. CDR3 bases: TGCGCCAGCACGGTGTCAACAGGTGGTCCTCCAAGCTCCTACAATGAGCAGTTCTTC. The whole variable domain, filled in from reference TRBV5-1 and TRBJ2-1, reads KAGVTQTPRYLIKTRGQQVTLSCSPISGHRSVSWYQQTPGQGLQFLFEYFSETQRNKGNFPGRFSGRQFSNSRSEMNVSTLELGDSALYLCASTVSTGGPPSSYNEQFFGPGTRLTVL.